This record looks at one TCR beta chain sequence and its context. Its antigen remains unidentified. Individual cDNA molecules each received unique molecular identifiers attached to them. Via MiXCR, TCRdb re-called the 5' RACE reads, giving one row per CDR3 protein. The sample gives about 88,000 distinct CDR3 sequences, about 15% of which show up once; 5.5% to 7% is in the top ten. The sample originates from a study of early T cells in non-severe SARS-CoV-2 infection. Germline CDR1 and CDR2: LNHDA and SQIVND (reference sequence). V gave up 5 bases and J gave up 6 bases; unmatched junction bases: 14. This CDR3 comprises 17 residues. Study-wide results and limits: Lookups in VDJdb leaned toward anti-spike CD8 responses and missed private and CD4 specificities.

The V gene is TRBV19, the J gene TRBJ2-1; 9 nucleotides align to TRBD1. The receptor was derived from an adult who was a healthcare worker with PCR-confirmed SARS-CoV-2 infection or an uninfected control (not recorded which). Sequencing used whole blood. The CDR3: CASSAGTGSGVPNEQFF. CDR3 nucleotides: TGTGCCAGTAGTGCCGGGACAGGGAGCGGGGTCCCCAATGAGCAGTTCTTC.